One sample yielded the 25 T cell receptor beta chains listed below, sequenced in a study of OX40 agonist ivuxolimab in advanced cancers. Produced via immunoSEQ multiplex PCR; TCRdb's table is partial and in-frame only. Of some 96,000 clones listed, around 89% are singletons. The input for sequencing was CD4+ or CD8+ T cells sorted from blood, taken in a trial of the OX40 agonist ivuxolimab. These receptors all come from an adult with an advanced solid tumor such as melanoma, head and neck, liver or kidney cancer.

CDR3 loop: CASSGRWDRGSEKLFF. The CDR3 bases are TGTGCCAGCAGTGGGCGCTGGGACAGGGGAAGTGAAAAACTGTTTTTT. The rearrangement uses TRBV6-1 and TRBJ1-4; 10 nucleotides align to TRBD1. J was trimmed by 7 bases and V by 4 bases; bases with no gene match: 9. CDR1 MNHNS and CDR2 SASEGT come from the germline V gene. The CDR3 is 16 amino acids.

The chain uses TRBV5-1 and TRBJ2-3; TRBD2 matches at 10 bases. The CDR3 extends over 16 amino acids. CDR1 is SGHRS and CDR2 is YFSETQ in the germline V gene. Trimming at V came to 0 bases and at J to 4 bases, leaving 5 bases not matched to a gene. In nucleotides, the CDR3 is TGCGCCAGCAGCTTGGAACCTAGCGGGGGTGCAGATACGCAGTATTTT. It encodes CASSLEPSGGADTQYF.

The CDR3 DNA reads TGTGCCAGTAGTATTAACGTCGGAAGAAACACTGAAGCTTTCTTT. Its protein product is CASSINVGRNTEAFF. The V call is TRBV19, the J call TRBJ1-1; the D is unclear. The CDR3 has 15 residues. Germline values: CDR1 LNHDA, CDR2 SQIVND (reference sequence). Trimming cost V 3 bases and J 2 bases, with 13 bases left between them.

This clone has more than one count but fewer than ten. The chain has TRBV30 and TRBJ1-1; D gene uncertain. Per the germline V gene, CDR1 is GTSNPN and CDR2 is SVGIG (reference sequence). The V end was cut by 5 bases, the J end by 6 bases, with 10 bases between. The CDR3 loop spans 11 amino acids. CDR3: CAWAWESEAFF. CDR3 sequence (DNA): TGTGCCTGGGCCTGGGAGTCTGAAGCTTTCTTT.

V gene TRBV7-9 combines with J gene TRBJ2-3, with 8 bases that match TRBD2. Germline V CDR1 and CDR2: SEHNR, FQNEAQ (reference sequence). The CDR3 sequence is 17 residues long. Trimming took 5 bases from V and 4 from J; bases not matched to a gene: 14. The CDR3 DNA follows: TGTGCCAGCAGCCAAAGATCGGCCGGGACTAGGGCAGATACGCAGTATTTT. It encodes CASSQRSAGTRADTQYF.

The chain joins TRBV7-6 to TRBJ1-1, with TRBD1 matching 7 bases. Germline CDR1 SGHVS, CDR2 FNYEAQ. The CDR3 is 14 amino acids. After removal of 5 bases from V and 0 bases from J, the junction contained 3 bases not matched to a gene. CDR3 DNA: TGTGCCAGCAGCCCGGGACAGTTGAACACTGAAGCTTTCTTT. Protein sequence: CASSPGQLNTEAFF.

This clone has a handful of counts. The chain uses TRBV6-1 and TRBJ1-1; no definite D call. The CDR3 loop spans 12 amino acids. Between the trimmed V and J ends, which lost 7 bases and 4 bases, there was a span of 10 bases. Germline V gives CDR1 MNHNS, CDR2 SASEGT. As DNA, the CDR3 is TGTGCCAGCAACACCCGTGGCACTGAAGCTTTCTTT. Its protein is CASNTRGTEAFF.

The V call is TRBV9, the J call TRBJ1-2, with TRBD1 as a possible D gene (6 bases). V gave up 4 bases and J gave up 1 base, with 17 bases separating them. The V gene's germline CDR1 is SGDLS and CDR2 YYNGEE. The CDR3 contains 16 residues. This chain's CDR3 is CASSRGRDNHNYGYTF. CDR3 in DNA: TGTGCCAGCAGCCGAGGGCGGGACAACCATAACTATGGCTACACCTTC.

The V and J genes are TRBV5-1 and TRBJ2-1, with D uncertain. Trimming left V 1 base short and J 0 bases short, with 8 bases between. The CDR3 sequence is 15 residues long. From germline, CDR1 is SGHRS and CDR2 YFSETQ. The CDR3, as DNA: TGCGCCAGCAGCTTGATGTCAGCCTCCTACAATGAGCAGTTCTTC. Its protein is CASSLMSASYNEQFF.

The chain carries TRBV6-4 and TRBJ2-1; TRBD2 agrees at 10 bases. CDR1 is MRHNA, CDR2 SNTAGT, per germline. The CDR3 sequence is 13 residues long. Trimming removed 4 bases from V and 15 bases from J; junction bases left unmatched: 9. Here the CDR3 DNA reads TGTGCCAGCAGTGCAACCTATAGCGGGAGGCTGTTCTTC. Its translation is CASSATYSGRLFF.

The chain combines TRBV27 with TRBJ1-1; D uncertain. The germline V gene encodes CDR1 MNHEY and CDR2 SMNVEV (reference sequence). Trimming left V 8 bases short and J 1 base short, with 17 bases between. CDR3 length: 15 amino acids. The CDR3 region is CASPGNGRTNTEAFF. The CDR3 nucleotides are TGTGCCAGCCCAGGTAATGGACGAACGAACACTGAAGCTTTCTTT.

The chain carries TRBV6-1 and TRBJ2-3, with D uncertain. This CDR3 comprises 12 residues. Trimming cost V 5 bases and J 5 bases, with 8 bases left between them. CDR1 is MNHNS and CDR2 is SASEGT in the germline V gene. CDR3 nucleotide sequence: TGTGCCAGCAGTTGGTACATAGATACGCAGTATTTT. Translated, it gives CASSWYIDTQYF.

The chain joins TRBV11-2 to TRBJ1-1; D not resolved. The germline V gene has CDR1 SGHAT and CDR2 FQNNGV. The length of the CDR3 is 12 residues. The V gene lost 1 base and the J gene lost 7 bases, with 7 bases spanning the gap. CDR3 DNA sequence: TGTGCCAGCAGCTTAGGCCGGGGTGAAGCTTTCTTT. Translating gives CASSLGRGEAFF.

This chain uses TRBV5-6 with TRBJ2-7; 9 positions match TRBD1. V gave up 2 bases and J gave up 0 bases; unmatched junction bases: 6. Germline V gene sequence: CDR1 SGHDT, CDR2 YYEEEE. The CDR3 is 16 residues long. The CDR3 loop is CASSFLGQGYSYEQYF. The CDR3 nucleotides read TGTGCCAGCAGCTTCTTGGGACAGGGCTACTCCTACGAGCAGTACTTC.

The chain links TRBV11-2 to TRBJ2-5; 10 nucleotides match TRBD1. This CDR3 spans 15 amino acids. V lost 0 bases, J lost 4 bases, and 2 bases stayed unmatched. Germline CDR1 SGHAT, CDR2 FQNNGV. CDR3 sequence reads: CASSLDGDRGETQYF. The CDR3 DNA sequence: TGTGCCAGCAGCTTAGATGGGGACAGGGGAGAGACCCAGTACTTC. Filled out from reference TRBV11-2 and TRBJ2-5, the complete variable domain reads EAGVAQSPRYKIIEKRQSVAFWCNPISGHATLYWYQQILGQGPKLLIQFQNNGVVDDSQLPKDRFSAERLKGVDSTLKIQPAKLEDSAVYLCASSLDGDRGETQYFGPGTRLLVL.

The CDR3 loop is CASSSVTGGETQYF. The CDR3 DNA sequence: TGTGCCAGTAGTTCGGTAACAGGGGGAGAGACCCAGTACTTC. The J gene is TRBJ2-5, the V gene TRBV19; 8 nucleotides match TRBD1. The CDR3 totals 14 residues. Germline V gene sequence: CDR1 LNHDA, CDR2 SQIVND (reference sequence). Trimming at V came to 5 bases and at J to 4 bases, leaving 6 bases not matched to a gene.

V gene TRBV7-8 combines with J gene TRBJ2-5, with D possibly TRBD2 on 7 matching bases. Trimming left V 5 bases short and J 3 bases short, with 25 bases between. The CDR3 is 18 residues long. Germline values: CDR1 SGHVS, CDR2 FQNEAQ. CDR3 residues: CASSGFGGLGGAEETQYF. CDR3 bases: TGTGCCAGCAGCGGATTCGGCGGACTGGGGGGGGCTGAAGAGACCCAGTACTTC. The full variable domain, completed using reference TRBV7-8 and TRBJ2-5, is GAGVSQSPRYKVAKRGQDVALRCDPISGHVSLFWYQQALGQGPEFLTYFQNEAQLDKSGLPSDRFFAERPEGSVSTLKIQRTQQEDSAVYLCASSGFGGLGGAEETQYFGPGTRLLVL.

This clone appeared once. The rearrangement joins TRBV5-1 to TRBJ1-2; possible D gene TRBD1, 6 bases. Per the germline V gene, CDR1 is SGHRS and CDR2 is YFSETQ. Trimming took 4 bases from V and 4 from J, leaving 17 bases between them. The CDR3 is made up of 15 amino acids. Here the CDR3 DNA reads TGCGCCAGCAGCGGCACAGGGTTGATTGCCTATGGCTACACCTTC. Translating gives CASSGTGLIAYGYTF.

The V gene is TRBV5-1, the J gene TRBJ2-2; TRBD1 is a possible D gene (6 bases). The ends were cut back, 4 bases at V and 5 bases at J, with 9 bases in the middle. Looked up from germline, CDR1 is SGHRS and CDR2 is YFSETQ. The length of the CDR3 is 13 residues. This chain's CDR3 is CASSNQGTGELFF. The CDR3 nucleotides read TGCGCCAGCAGCAACCAGGGGACCGGGGAGCTGTTTTTT.

V is TRBV19 and J is TRBJ1-2; TRBD1 aligns across 9 bases. CDR1 and CDR2 from the germline V gene are LNHDA and SQIVND (reference sequence). Trimming at V came to 5 bases and at J to 8 bases, leaving 6 bases not matched to a gene. The CDR3 sequence is 13 residues long. CDR3 region: CASSVQGAYGYTF. CDR3 DNA sequence: TGTGCCAGTAGTGTACAGGGGGCCTACGGCTACACCTTC.

The chain links TRBV27 to TRBJ2-3; 15 bases agree with TRBD2. The CDR3 is 18 amino acids. Trimming took 7 bases from V and 4 from J; bases not matched to a gene: 12. CDR1 MNHEY and CDR2 SMNVEV come from the germline V gene (reference sequence). CDR3 in amino acids: CASNLGLAGGGAPDTQYF. CDR3 DNA: TGTGCCAGCAATTTGGGACTAGCGGGGGGAGGAGCCCCAGATACGCAGTATTTT.

The V and J genes are TRBV10-2 and TRBJ2-7; 8 bases are a match to TRBD1. V gave up 7 bases and J gave up 5 bases; unmatched junction bases: 10. This CDR3 is 14 amino acids long. The germline CDR1 and CDR2 sequences are WSHSY and SAAADI. The CDR3 here is CASTIQGAFDEQYF. The CDR3 region has the DNA TGCGCCAGCACTATCCAGGGGGCTTTCGACGAGCAGTACTTC.

The V and J genes are TRBV27 and TRBJ2-5; D is perhaps TRBD2 (5 bases). The CDR3 consists of 17 residues. Germline V gene sequence: CDR1 MNHEY, CDR2 SMNVEV (reference sequence). The V gene lost 5 bases and the J gene lost 1 base, with 20 bases spanning the gap. The CDR3 DNA reads TGTGCCAGCAGTCGCTCCAACTTGGGAGCAACCCAAGAGACCCAGTACTTC. It translates to CASSRSNLGATQETQYF.

V gene TRBV5-1 combines with J gene TRBJ2-1, with 11 bases matching TRBD1. Germline V gene data show CDR1 as SGHRS and CDR2 as YFSETQ. The CDR3 totals 14 residues. J was trimmed by 6 bases and V by 7 bases; bases with no gene match: 6. The CDR3 DNA follows: TGCGCCAGCGGCCGGGACAGGGGGTTCAATGAGCAGTTCTTC. Protein: CASGRDRGFNEQFF. Supplemented by reference TRBV5-1 and TRBJ2-1, the full variable domain reads KAGVTQTPRYLIKTRGQQVTLSCSPISGHRSVSWYQQTPGQGLQFLFEYFSETQRNKGNFPGRFSGRQFSNSRSEMNVSTLELGDSALYLCASGRDRGFNEQFFGPGTRLTVL.

This clone was detected once. The chain is built from TRBV5-1 and TRBJ1-6, with 7 positions matching TRBD1. Losses at the gene ends were 6 bases for V and 2 bases for J; bases not matched to a gene: 5. Per the germline V gene, CDR1 is SGHRS and CDR2 is YFSETQ. The CDR3 has 15 amino acids. This CDR3 is CASKPTGTYNSPLHF. In DNA form, the CDR3 reads TGCGCCAGCAAACCGACAGGGACCTATAATTCACCCCTCCACTTT.